The clone carrying this T cell receptor beta chain was recorded once. Its antigen is not known. The sample comes from a study of T cells in Graves' hyperthyroidism and ophthalmopathy. TCR beta CDR3 region amplification was performed from RNA transcripts. When the TCR CDR3 underwent first-round RT-PCR, the HTBI primer set was used. TCRdb reanalysed the multiplex PCR reads using MiXCR and keeps one entry per CDR3 protein. The table includes 250,000 to 300,000 distinct CDR3 sequences, roughly 19% detected once. Patients were excluded because of uncontrolled infection, other autoimmune disease, pregnancy or lactation. Around 10 ml fresh peripheral blood yielded the PBMCs. Germline lookup yields CDR1 SGDLS and CDR2 YYNGEE. Trimming removed 0 bases from V and 1 base from J, with 8 bases in between. The CDR3 extends over 15 amino acids. Findings and limits, study-wide: Separation of ophthalmopathy from stable hyperthyroidism was achieved by a 13 V-J model. Appearing also in blood were most of the thyroid clonotypes expanded above 0.001.

The origin of this receptor is a middle-aged man with Graves' ophthalmopathy. The chain couples TRBV9 to TRBJ1-5; perhaps TRBD1 as D (6 bases). The specimen was blood. CDR3 bases: TGTGCCAGCAGCGTAGGGACAGAGAGCAATCAGCCCCAGCATTTT. It specifies CASSVGTESNQPQHF.